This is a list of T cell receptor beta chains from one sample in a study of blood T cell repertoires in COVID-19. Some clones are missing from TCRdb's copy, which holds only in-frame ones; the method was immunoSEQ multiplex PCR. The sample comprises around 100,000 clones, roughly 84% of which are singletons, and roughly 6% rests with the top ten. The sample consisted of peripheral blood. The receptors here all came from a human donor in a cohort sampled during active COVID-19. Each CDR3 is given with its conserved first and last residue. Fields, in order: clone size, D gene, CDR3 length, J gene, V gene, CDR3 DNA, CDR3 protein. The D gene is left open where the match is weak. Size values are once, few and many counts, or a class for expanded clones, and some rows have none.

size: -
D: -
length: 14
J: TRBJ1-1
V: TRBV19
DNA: TGTGCCAGTAGTTGGCGGACAGCAAACACTGAAGCTTTCTTT
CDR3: CASSWRTANTEAFF

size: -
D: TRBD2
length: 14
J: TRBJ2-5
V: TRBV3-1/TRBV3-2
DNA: TGTGCCAGCAGGCGGAGCGGGGGGAAAGAGACCCAGTACTTC
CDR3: CASRRSGGKETQYF

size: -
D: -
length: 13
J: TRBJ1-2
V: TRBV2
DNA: TGTGCCAGCAGTAGGGAGCGGACCGGCGGCTACACCTTC
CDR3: CASSRERTGGYTF

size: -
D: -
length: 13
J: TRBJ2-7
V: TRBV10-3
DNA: TGTGCCATCAGTTCCCAGGGTGGTTACGAGCAGTACTTC
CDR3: CAISSQGGYEQYF

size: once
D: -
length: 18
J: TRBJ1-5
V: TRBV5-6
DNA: TGTGCCAGCAGCTTGATCGGGCAGGGCCCCTATAGCAATCAGCCCCAGCATTTT
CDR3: CASSLIGQGPYSNQPQHF

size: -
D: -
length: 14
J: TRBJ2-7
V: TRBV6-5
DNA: TGTGCCAGCACCAGAACAGGCAATTTGTACGAGCAGTACTTC
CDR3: CASTRTGNLYEQYF

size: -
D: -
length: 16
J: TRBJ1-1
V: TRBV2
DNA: TGTGCCAGCAGGTCCCCAGGCGGACACCGGTTCACTGAAGCTTTCTTT
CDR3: CASRSPGGHRFTEAFF

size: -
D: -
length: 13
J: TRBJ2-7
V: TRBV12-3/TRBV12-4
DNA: TGTGCCAGCAGTTTAGGGCCCTCCTACGAGCAGTACTTC
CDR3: CASSLGPSYEQYF

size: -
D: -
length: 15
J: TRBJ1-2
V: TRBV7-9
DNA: TGTGCCAGCAGCTTAGCAGGGGCTGGGGTGGAAGGCTACACCTTC
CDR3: CASSLAGAGVEGYTF

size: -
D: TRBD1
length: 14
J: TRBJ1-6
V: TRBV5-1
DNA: TGCGCCAGCAGCCCCCGGACAGGGTATTCACCCCTCCACTTT
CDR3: CASSPRTGYSPLHF

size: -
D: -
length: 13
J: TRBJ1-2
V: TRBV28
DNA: TGTGCCAGCAAAGCAGGGTTGTCCTATGGCTACACCTTC
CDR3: CASKAGLSYGYTF

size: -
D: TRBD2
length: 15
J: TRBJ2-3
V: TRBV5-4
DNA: TGTGCCAGCAGCCATGCGGGTAGTGGGGGGGTCACGCAGTATTTT
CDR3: CASSHAGSGGVTQYF

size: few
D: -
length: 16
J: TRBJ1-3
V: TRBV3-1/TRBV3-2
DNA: TGTGCCAGCAGCCCATTGACAGGATCCTCTGGAAACACCATATATTTT
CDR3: CASSPLTGSSGNTIYF

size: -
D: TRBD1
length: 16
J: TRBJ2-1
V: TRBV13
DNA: TGTGCCAGCAGCACGTTACAGGGGGCCTCCTACAATGAGCAGTTCTTC
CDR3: CASSTLQGASYNEQFF

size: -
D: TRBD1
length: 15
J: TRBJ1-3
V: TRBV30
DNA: TGTGCCTGGAGCCAGGGGGCTATCTCTGGAAACACCATATATTTT
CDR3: CAWSQGAISGNTIYF

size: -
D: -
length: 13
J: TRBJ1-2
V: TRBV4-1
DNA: TGCGCCAGCAGCCAGGACAGTTCCTATGGCTACACCTTC
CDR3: CASSQDSSYGYTF

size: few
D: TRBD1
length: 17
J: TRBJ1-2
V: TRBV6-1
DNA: TGTGCCAGCAGTGACTTGAGGACAGGGGTTTTCCTCTATGGCTACACCTTC
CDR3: CASSDLRTGVFLYGYTF

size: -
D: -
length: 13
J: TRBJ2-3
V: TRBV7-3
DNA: TGTGCCAGCAGCTTAAGTACTACGGGGGCGCAGTATTTT
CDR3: CASSLSTTGAQYF

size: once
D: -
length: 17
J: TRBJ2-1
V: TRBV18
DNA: TGTGCCAGCTCACCAACCACTAGCCCCGGCCCCTACAATGAGCAGTTCTTC
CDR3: CASSPTTSPGPYNEQFF

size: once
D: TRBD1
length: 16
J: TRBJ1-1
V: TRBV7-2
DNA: TGTGCCAGCAGCTTAGTTGGGACAGCTACAAACACTGAAGCTTTCTTT
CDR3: CASSLVGTATNTEAFF

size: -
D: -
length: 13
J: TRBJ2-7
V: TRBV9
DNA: TGTGCCAGCAGCGTTGGGCCTACCTACGAGCAGTACTTC
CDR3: CASSVGPTYEQYF

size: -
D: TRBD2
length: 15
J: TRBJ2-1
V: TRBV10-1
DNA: TGCGCCAGCAGTGGGACGACTAGCGGTTACAATGAGCAGTTCTTC
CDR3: CASSGTTSGYNEQFF

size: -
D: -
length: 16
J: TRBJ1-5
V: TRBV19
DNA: TGTGCCAGTAGTATAGAGGCAGCGTATAGCAATCAGCCCCAGCATTTT
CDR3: CASSIEAAYSNQPQHF

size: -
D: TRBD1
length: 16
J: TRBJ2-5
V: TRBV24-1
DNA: TGTGCCACCAGTGATTTGGGGACAGGGGGCCCAGAGACCCAGTACTTC
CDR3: CATSDLGTGGPETQYF

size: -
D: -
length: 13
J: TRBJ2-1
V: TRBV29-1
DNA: TGCAGCGTTGAAAGGGGAGGCCTGGCGGAGCAGTTCTTC
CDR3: CSVERGGLAEQFF

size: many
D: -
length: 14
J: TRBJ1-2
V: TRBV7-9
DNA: TGTGCCAGCAGCCGGGGGGGCGTTGGCTATGGCTACACCTTC
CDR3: CASSRGGVGYGYTF

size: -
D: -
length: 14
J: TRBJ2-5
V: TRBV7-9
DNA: TGTGCCACGACCATTGGGGCAGTCCAAGAGACCCAGTACTTC
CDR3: CATTIGAVQETQYF

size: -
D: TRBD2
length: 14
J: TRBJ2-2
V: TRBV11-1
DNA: TGTGCCAGCAGCTTCGGGACTAGCGGCGGGGAGCTGTTTTTT
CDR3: CASSFGTSGGELFF

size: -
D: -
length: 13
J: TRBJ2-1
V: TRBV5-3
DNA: TGTGCCAGAACCACCACCCGGGACAATGAGCAGTTCTTC
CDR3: CARTTTRDNEQFF